This T cell receptor beta chain derives from a study of memory CD4+ T cells and cytomegalovirus serostatus. Germline CDR1 and CDR2: MNHNS and SASEGT. J gave up 6 bases and V 4 bases, and 16 bases lay outside the gene matches. The CDR3 length is 19 residues. Single viable CD3+CD4+CD8-CD45RO+ cells were sorted as the memory CD4+ T cells. Method: immunoSEQ multiplex PCR; TCRdb's copy keeps in-frame clones and lacks some. The data hold roughly 39,000 clones, with around 79% observed a single time. V and J are TRBV6-1 and TRBJ1-6, with 9 nucleotides matching TRBD1. The sequence came from an adult in good health and CMV-seronegative. The sequenced sample was memory CD4+ T cells from blood. CDR3 in DNA: TGTGCCAGCAGTGGACCCCGGGACAGGGTTCTTCGGGTTAATTCACCCCTCCACTTT. Its translation is CASSGPRDRVLRVNSPLHF.